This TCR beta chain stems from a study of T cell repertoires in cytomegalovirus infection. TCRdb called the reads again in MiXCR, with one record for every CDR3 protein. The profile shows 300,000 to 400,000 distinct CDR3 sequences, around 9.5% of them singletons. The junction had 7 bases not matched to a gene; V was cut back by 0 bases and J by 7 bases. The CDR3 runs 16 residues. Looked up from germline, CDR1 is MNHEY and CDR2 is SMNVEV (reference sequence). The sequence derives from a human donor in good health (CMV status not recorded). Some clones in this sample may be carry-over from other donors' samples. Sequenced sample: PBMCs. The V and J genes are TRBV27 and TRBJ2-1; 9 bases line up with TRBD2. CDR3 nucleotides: TGTGCCAGCAGTTTATCGTGGGGTAGCGGGAGAAATGAGCAGTTCTTC. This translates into CASSLSWGSGRNEQFF.